Listed here is a single T cell receptor beta chain. Its target is unknown. Libraries were prepared by immunoSEQ multiplex PCR; TCRdb keeps only in-frame clonotypes and omits some of them. The table has millions of clones, 95% seen once. The sample comes from a study of shared clonotypes between healthy human individuals. Whole-study findings and limits: Naive subsets usually exceeded memory subsets in estimated richness.

CDR3 length equals 15 residues. V shed 2 bases, J shed 2 bases, and the junction held 5 bases outside the gene matches. The germline V gene encodes CDR1 WNHNN and CDR2 SYGVQD (reference sequence). The sequencing input was naive CD4+ T cells sorted from blood. Subset noted: CD45RA+ positively selected. This clonotype was obtained from a man aged 18 to 35 in good health. The J gene is TRBJ2-5, the V gene TRBV10-1, with TRBD2 matching over 7 bases. The CDR3 DNA is TGCGCCAGCAGTGAGACTAGCGCAGGACAAGAGACCCAGTACTTC. Translation gives CASSETSAGQETQYF.